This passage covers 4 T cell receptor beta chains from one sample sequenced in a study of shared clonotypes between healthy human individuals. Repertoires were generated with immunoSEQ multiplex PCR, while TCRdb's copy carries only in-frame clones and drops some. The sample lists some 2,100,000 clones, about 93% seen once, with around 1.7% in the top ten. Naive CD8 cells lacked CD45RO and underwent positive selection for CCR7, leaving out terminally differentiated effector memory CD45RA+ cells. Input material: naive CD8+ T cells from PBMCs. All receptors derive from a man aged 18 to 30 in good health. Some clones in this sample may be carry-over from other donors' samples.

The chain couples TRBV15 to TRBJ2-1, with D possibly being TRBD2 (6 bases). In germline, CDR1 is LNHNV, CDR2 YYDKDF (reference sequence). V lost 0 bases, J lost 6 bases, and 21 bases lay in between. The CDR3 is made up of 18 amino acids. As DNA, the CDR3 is TGTGCCACCAGCAGAGATTTCGGGCCAGGAGGGCCTTTCAATGAGCAGTTCTTC. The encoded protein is CATSRDFGPGGPFNEQFF.

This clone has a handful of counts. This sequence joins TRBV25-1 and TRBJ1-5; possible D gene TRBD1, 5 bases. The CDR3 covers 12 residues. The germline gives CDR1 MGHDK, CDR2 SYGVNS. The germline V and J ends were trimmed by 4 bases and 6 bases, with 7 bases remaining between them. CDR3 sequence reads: CASSAGGQPQHF. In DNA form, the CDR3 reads TGTGCCAGCAGTGCGGGGGGTCAGCCCCAGCATTTT.

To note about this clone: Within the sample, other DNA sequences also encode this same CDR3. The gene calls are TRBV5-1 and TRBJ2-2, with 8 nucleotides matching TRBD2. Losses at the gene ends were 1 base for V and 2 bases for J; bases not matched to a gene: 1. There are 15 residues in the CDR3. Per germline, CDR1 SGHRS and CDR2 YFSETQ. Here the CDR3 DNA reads TGCGCCAGCAGCTTGACTAGCGGAAACACCGGGGAGCTGTTTTTT. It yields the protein CASSLTSGNTGELFF.

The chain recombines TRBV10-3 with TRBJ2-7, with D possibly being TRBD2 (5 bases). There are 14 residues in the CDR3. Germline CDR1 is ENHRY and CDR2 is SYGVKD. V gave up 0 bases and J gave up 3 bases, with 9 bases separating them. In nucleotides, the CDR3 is TGTGCCATCAGTGAGTCGGTGCGGGTCTACGAGCAGTACTTC. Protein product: CAISESVRVYEQYF.